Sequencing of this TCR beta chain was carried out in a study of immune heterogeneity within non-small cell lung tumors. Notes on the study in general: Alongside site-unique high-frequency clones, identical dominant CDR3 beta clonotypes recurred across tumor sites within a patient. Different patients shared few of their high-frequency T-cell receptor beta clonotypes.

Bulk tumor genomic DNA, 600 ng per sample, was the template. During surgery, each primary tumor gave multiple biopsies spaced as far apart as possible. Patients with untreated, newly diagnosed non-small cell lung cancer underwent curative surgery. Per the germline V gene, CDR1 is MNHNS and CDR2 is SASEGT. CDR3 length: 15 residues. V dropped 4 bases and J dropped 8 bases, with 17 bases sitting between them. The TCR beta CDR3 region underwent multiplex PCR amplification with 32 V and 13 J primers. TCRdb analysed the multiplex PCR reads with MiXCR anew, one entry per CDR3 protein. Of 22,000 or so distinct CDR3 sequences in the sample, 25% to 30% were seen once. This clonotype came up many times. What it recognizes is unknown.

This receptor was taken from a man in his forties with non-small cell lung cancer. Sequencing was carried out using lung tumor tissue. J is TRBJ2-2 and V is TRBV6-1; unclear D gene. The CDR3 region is CASSAPPVAPGELFF. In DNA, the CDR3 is TGTGCCAGCAGTGCCCCCCCCGTGGCTCCTGGGGAGCTGTTTTTT.